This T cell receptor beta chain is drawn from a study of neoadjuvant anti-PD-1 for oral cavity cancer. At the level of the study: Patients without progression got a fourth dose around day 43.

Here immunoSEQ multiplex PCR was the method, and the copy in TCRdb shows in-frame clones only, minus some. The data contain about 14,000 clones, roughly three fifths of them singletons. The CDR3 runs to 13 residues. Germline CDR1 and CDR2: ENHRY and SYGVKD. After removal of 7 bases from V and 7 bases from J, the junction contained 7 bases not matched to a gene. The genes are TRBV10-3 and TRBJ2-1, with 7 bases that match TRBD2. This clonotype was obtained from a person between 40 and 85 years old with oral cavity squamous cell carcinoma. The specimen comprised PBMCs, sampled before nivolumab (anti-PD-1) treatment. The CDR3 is CAIKGGSHNEQFF. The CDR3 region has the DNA TGTGCCATCAAGGGCGGGAGTCATAATGAGCAGTTCTTC.